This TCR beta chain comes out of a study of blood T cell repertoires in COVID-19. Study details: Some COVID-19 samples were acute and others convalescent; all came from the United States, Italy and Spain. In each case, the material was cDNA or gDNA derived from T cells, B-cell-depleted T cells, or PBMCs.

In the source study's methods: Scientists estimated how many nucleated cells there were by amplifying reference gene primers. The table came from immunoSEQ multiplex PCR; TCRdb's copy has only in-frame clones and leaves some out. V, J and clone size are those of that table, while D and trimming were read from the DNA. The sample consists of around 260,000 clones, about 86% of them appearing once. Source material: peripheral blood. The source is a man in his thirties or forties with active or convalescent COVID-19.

The CDR3: CASSLSEFGTGDGYTF. The CDR3 region has the DNA TGTGCCAGCAGTTTATCGGAGTTTGGGACAGGGGATGGCTACACCTTC. V is TRBV27 and J is TRBJ1-2; 10 positions agree with TRBD1. The CDR3 contains 16 residues. After removal of 0 bases from V and 6 bases from J, the junction contained 7 bases not matched to a gene. Germline CDR1 reads MNHEY; CDR2 reads SMNVEV (reference sequence).